This TCR beta chain was profiled in a study of T cells in Graves' hyperthyroidism and ophthalmopathy. RNA transcripts yielded amplified TCR beta CDR3 regions. Initially, a first-round RT-PCR of the TCR CDR3 employed the HTBI primer set. TCRdb itself ran the multiplex PCR reads through MiXCR, one entry per CDR3 protein. The data show more than 300,000 distinct CDR3 sequences, approximately 15% seen once. Trimming at V came to 8 bases and at J to 7 bases, leaving 11 bases not matched to a gene. Germline V gene lookup returns CDR1 LNHDA and CDR2 SQIVND (reference sequence). The CDR3 loop spans 14 amino acids. This clonotype was detected ten times or more.

The TCR originated in a young woman with Graves' hyperthyroidism. The sample comprised blood. The J gene is TRBJ2-7, the V gene TRBV19; 10 positions match TRBD2. The chain's CDR3 is CASSVAGGLGEQYF. CDR3 nucleotide sequence: TGTGCCAGTTCGGTAGCGGGAGGTTTGGGAGAGCAGTACTTC.